This T cell receptor (beta chain) was sequenced during a study of T cell changes during pregnancy in multiple sclerosis. The repertoire was sequenced with immunoSEQ multiplex PCR; TCRdb's copy has only in-frame clones and lacks some. The data hold tens of thousands of clones, with approximately 90% observed a single time. Germline-derived CDR1 and CDR2 are SGHRS and YFSETQ. V gave up 5 bases and J gave up 4 bases, with 15 bases separating them. The CDR3 sequence is 14 residues long. The sample here was peripheral blood, taken in the first trimester of pregnancy. The chain uses TRBV5-1 and TRBJ1-2; no firm D call. The TCR comes from a female donor in good health, enrolled as a control in a pregnancy study. The CDR3 protein is CASRFGGQSYGYTF. DNA of the CDR3: TGCGCCAGCAGATTCGGAGGCCAATCCTATGGCTACACCTTC. Looking up the rest from reference TRBV5-1 and TRBJ1-2 gives the full variable domain: KAGVTQTPRYLIKTRGQQVTLSCSPISGHRSVSWYQQTPGQGLQFLFEYFSETQRNKGNFPGRFSGRQFSNSRSEMNVSTLELGDSALYLCASRFGGQSYGYTFGSGTRLTVV.